This T cell receptor beta chain was documented in a study of cytotoxic CD8 clonotypes in ibrutinib-treated CLL. About the study: Across the patients, under 12 were relapsed/refractory, about 15 treatment-naive and approximately 17 IGHV unmutated. Overall study findings and caveats: At ibrutinib response, clonality increased, and at progression it declined back toward baseline.

With 5 bases removed from V and 2 bases from J, the gap between germline ends came to 15 bases. The length of the CDR3 is 16 residues. CDR1 and CDR2 from the germline V gene are SGHAT and FQDESV (reference sequence). With respect to this clone: The target antigen is unknown.

Using immunoSEQ multiplex PCR, the repertoire was profiled, and TCRdb retains in-frame clones only, with some absent. The sample has tens of thousands of clones; roughly three fifths are singletons. Specimen: PBMCs, collected after 24 months of ibrutinib treatment. This chain links TRBV11-1 with TRBJ1-4; no definite D call. The origin of this receptor is a human donor with chronic lymphocytic leukemia. In DNA form, the CDR3 reads TGTGCCAGCAGCCGAGGAAGAGGCTCGACTAATGAAAAACTGTTTTTT. Encoded protein: CASSRGRGSTNEKLFF.